The next 20 T cell receptor beta chains were all read from a single sample in a study of cytomegalovirus exposure and HLA in healthy donors. The primer mix had 60 Vbeta and 13 Jbeta primers. The repertoire was sequenced with immunoSEQ multiplex PCR; TCRdb's copy has only in-frame clones and lacks some. The data contain approximately 150,000 clones, around 79% of them singletons. What was sequenced was PBMCs. The origin of the receptors is a human donor in good health.

The CDR3 spells CASARGLDGDQYF. CDR3 DNA: TGTGCCAGCGCGAGAGGGCTCGATGGGGACCAGTACTTC. This chain uses TRBV7-9 with TRBJ2-5; tentative D call: TRBD2 (5 bases). CDR3 size: 13 residues. CDR1 SEHNR and CDR2 FQNEAQ come from the germline V gene (reference sequence). Trimming shortened V by 8 bases and J by 10 bases, and 20 bases separated the two germline ends.

The J gene is TRBJ2-4, the V gene TRBV6-1; possible D gene TRBD2, 5 bases. The CDR3 runs to 12 residues. The germline V gene has CDR1 MNHNS and CDR2 SASEGT. Trimming pared 8 bases from V and 6 bases from J, leaving 11 bases between. CDR3 loop: CASRGPGNIQYF. CDR3 sequence (DNA): TGTGCCAGCCGGGGTCCTGGAAACATTCAGTACTTC.

The chain carries TRBV11-2 and TRBJ2-2; D ambiguous. This CDR3 contains 14 residues. The germline gives CDR1 SGHAT, CDR2 FQNNGV. V was pared by 2 bases and J by 1 base, with 5 bases between. CDR3 DNA sequence: TGTGCCAGCAGCTTATTCTGGAACACCGGGGAGCTGTTTTTT. It specifies CASSLFWNTGELFF.

This chain connects TRBV5-6 to TRBJ2-3, with 9 bases matching TRBD2. This CDR3 spans 18 amino acids. The V gene end was trimmed by 0 bases and the J gene end by 4 bases; junction bases not matched to a gene: 12. Per the germline V gene, CDR1 is SGHDT and CDR2 is YYEEEE. CDR3 protein: CASSLVGGGAVLPDTQYF. The CDR3 coding sequence is TGTGCCAGCAGCTTGGTGGGCGGGGGGGCCGTTCTTCCAGATACGCAGTATTTT.

This clone has a handful of counts. The chain links TRBV5-6 to TRBJ1-1; no firm D call. V was pared by 4 bases and J by 6 bases, with 16 bases between. CDR1 SGHDT and CDR2 YYEEEE come from the germline V gene. The CDR3 totals 14 residues. CDR3 DNA sequence: TGTGCCAGCAGCCTGGTGTCCCCTGGAGCTGAAGCTTTCTTT. This sequence encodes CASSLVSPGAEAFF.

This rearrangement joins TRBV19 to TRBJ1-5, with TRBD1 matching over 7 bases. The V and J ends lost 6 bases and 5 bases, in that order; junction bases with no gene match: 7. Per the germline V gene, CDR1 is LNHDA and CDR2 is SQIVND (reference sequence). The CDR3 spans 14 residues. The DNA for the CDR3 is TGTGCCAGTAGAAGGGACAGCGAAGATCAGCCCCAGCATTTT. This gives the protein CASRRDSEDQPQHF.

This rearrangement joins TRBV5-6 to TRBJ2-7; tentative D call: TRBD1 (6 bases). The CDR3 consists of 13 residues. Trimming removed 0 bases at V and 5 bases at J, with 9 bases between. CDR1 is SGHDT, CDR2 YYEEEE, per germline. The CDR3 DNA sequence: TGTGCCAGCAGCTTGGGGGGGCAGGACGAGCAGTACTTC. Translated, it gives CASSLGGQDEQYF.

The chain links TRBV11-2 to TRBJ2-1; a possible D gene is TRBD1 (6 bases). Per the germline V gene, CDR1 is SGHAT and CDR2 is FQNNGV. V lost 1 base and J 9 bases, leaving 10 bases between the germline ends. CDR3 size: 13 residues. The DNA of the CDR3 is TGTGCCAGCAGCTTAGCAGGGGTAAGTGAGCAGTTCTTC. Encoded protein: CASSLAGVSEQFF.

As for this clone: This same CDR3 is encoded by further DNA sequences in the sample. The CDR3 coding sequence is TGCAGCGTTGCCAGGGATTATGGCTACACCTTC. This encodes CSVARDYGYTF. V gene TRBV29-1 combines with J gene TRBJ1-2; D is possibly TRBD1 (5 bases). The CDR3 extends over 11 amino acids. The V end was cut by 4 bases, the J end by 5 bases, with 8 bases between. Germline-derived CDR1 and CDR2 are SQVTM and ANQGSEA.

This clone appeared a single time. The chain recombines TRBV28 with TRBJ2-2, with 8 positions matching TRBD1. CDR1 is MDHEN and CDR2 is SYDVKM in the germline V gene. This CDR3 is 14 amino acids long. V was pared by 4 bases and J by 4 bases, with 2 bases of the junction left unmatched. CDR3 bases: TGTGCCAGCAGTTCTACAGGGGGCACCGGGGAGCTGTTTTTT. This encodes CASSSTGGTGELFF. Looking up the rest from reference TRBV28 and TRBJ2-2 gives the full variable domain: DVKVTQSSRYLVKRTGEKVFLECVQDMDHENMFWYRQDPGLGLRLIYFSYDVKMKEKGDIPEGYSVSREKKERFSLILESASTNQTSMYLCASSSTGGTGELFFGEGSRLTVL.

This chain joins TRBV5-4 and TRBJ2-3, with D maybe TRBD1 (6 bases). The CDR3 runs to 15 residues. The germline V gene has CDR1 SGHNT and CDR2 YYREEE (reference sequence). Trimming shortened V by 0 bases and J by 5 bases, and 13 bases separated the two germline ends. CDR3 DNA: TGTGCCAGCAGCTTGGCCGTTGAAGGGGGAGATACGCAGTATTTT. Encoded protein: CASSLAVEGGDTQYF. The whole variable domain, filled in from reference TRBV5-4 and TRBJ2-3, reads ETGVTQSPTHLIKTRGQQVTLRCSSQSGHNTVSWYQQALGQGPQFIFQYYREEENGRGNFPPRFSGLQFPNYSSELNVNALELDDSALYLCASSLAVEGGDTQYFGPGTRLTVL.

The chain couples TRBV2 to TRBJ1-2; TRBD1 matches at 8 bases. V was pared by 5 bases and J by 8 bases, with 4 bases of the junction left unmatched. This CDR3 has 12 amino acids. Germline V CDR1 and CDR2: SNHLY, FYNNEI. The CDR3 sequence is CASSRQGNGYTF. The CDR3 DNA follows: TGTGCCAGCAGTAGACAGGGGAACGGCTACACCTTC.

In DNA form, the CDR3 reads TGTGCCAGCAGGAGGGCAGAAAATCAGCCCCAGCATTTT. As protein: CASRRAENQPQHF. The chain carries TRBV6-5 and TRBJ1-5; D remains unclear. Germline V lookup: CDR1 MNHEY, CDR2 SVGAGI. The CDR3 has 13 amino acids. Trimming shortened V by 6 bases and J by 4 bases, and 10 bases separated the two germline ends.

CDR3 nucleotide sequence: TGTGCCAGCTCACCAAATAGCGGGTTGGTCTCCTACGAGCAGTACTTC. Protein product: CASSPNSGLVSYEQYF. This rearrangement joins TRBV18 to TRBJ2-7; 7 nucleotides line up with TRBD2. V was clipped by 2 bases and J by 0 bases; unmatched bases: 7. From germline, CDR1 is KGHSH and CDR2 LQKENI. The CDR3 extends over 16 amino acids.

The chain is built from TRBV6-6 and TRBJ2-7; a possible D gene is TRBD1 (6 bases). This CDR3 is built from 14 residues. CDR1 MNHNY and CDR2 SVGAGI come from the germline V gene (reference sequence). Trimming removed 7 bases at V and 2 bases at J, with 15 bases between. DNA of the CDR3: TGTGCCAGCAATGAGGGGGAGCTTCCCTACGAGCAGTACTTC. It encodes CASNEGELPYEQYF.

This clone was seen a single time. The chain joins TRBV6-6 to TRBJ2-7; D gene ambiguous. The CDR3 has 13 residues. V lost 6 bases to trimming and J lost 2 bases, with 11 bases between them. Per the germline V gene, CDR1 is MNHNY and CDR2 is SVGAGI (reference sequence). CDR3: CASSGSSTYEQYF. Written as DNA, the CDR3 is TGTGCCAGCAGCGGGTCAAGTACCTACGAGCAGTACTTC.

J is TRBJ1-1 and V is TRBV7-2; D is perhaps TRBD1 (5 bases). Trimming took off 1 base at V and 4 bases at J, with 13 bases between the two ends. CDR3 length: 15 amino acids. CDR1 SGHTA and CDR2 FQGNSA come from the germline V gene. This CDR3 is CASSLDRSRSTEAFF. Here the CDR3 DNA reads TGTGCCAGCAGCTTAGACAGGAGTCGGAGCACTGAAGCTTTCTTT.

V usage is TRBV9 and J usage is TRBJ2-1, with 10 nucleotides matching TRBD2. This CDR3 spans 16 amino acids. CDR1 SGDLS and CDR2 YYNGEE come from the germline V gene. Unmatched junction bases numbered 11, after V lost 3 bases and J lost 8 bases. DNA of the CDR3: TGTGCCAGCAGCGGGGCTAGCGGGAGTCTCGGTCATGAGCAGTTCTTC. It is translated as CASSGASGSLGHEQFF.

The chain is built from TRBV7-9 and TRBJ2-2, with 11 positions matching TRBD2. Germline V CDR1 and CDR2: SEHNR, FQNEAQ (reference sequence). Germline trimming cut 0 bases from V and 1 base from J; bases unmatched to any gene: 7. The CDR3 runs 19 residues. The CDR3 DNA reads as TGTGCCAGCAGCTTAGCGGGTAGCGGGAGGGCCCGGAACACCGGGGAGCTGTTTTTT. Protein product: CASSLAGSGRARNTGELFF.

The chain employs TRBV7-2 and TRBJ2-3; D ambiguous. V shed 4 bases and J shed 6 bases, with 8 bases lying between them. This CDR3 region has 12 residues. Germline V gene lookup returns CDR1 SGHTA and CDR2 FQGNSA. The CDR3 sequence is CASSYSSDTQYF. In nucleotides, the CDR3 is TGTGCCAGCAGCTACAGTTCTGATACGCAGTATTTT. The whole variable domain, filled in from reference TRBV7-2 and TRBJ2-3, reads GAGVSQSPSNKVTEKGKDVELRCDPISGHTALYWYRQSLGQGLEFLIYFQGNSAPDKSGLPSDRFSAERTGGSVSTLTIQRTQQEDSAVYLCASSYSSDTQYFGPGTRLTVL.